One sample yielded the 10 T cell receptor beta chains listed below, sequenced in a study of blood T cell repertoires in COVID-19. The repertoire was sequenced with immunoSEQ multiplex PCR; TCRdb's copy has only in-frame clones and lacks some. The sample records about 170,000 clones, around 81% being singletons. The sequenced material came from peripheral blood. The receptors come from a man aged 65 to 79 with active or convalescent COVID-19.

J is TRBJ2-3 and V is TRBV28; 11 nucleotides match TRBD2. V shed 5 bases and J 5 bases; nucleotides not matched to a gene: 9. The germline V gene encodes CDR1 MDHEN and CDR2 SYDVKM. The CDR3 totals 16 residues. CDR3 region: CASSPGPGLAGDTQYF. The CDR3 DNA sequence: TGTGCCAGCAGTCCCGGCCCCGGACTAGCGGGAGATACGCAGTATTTT.

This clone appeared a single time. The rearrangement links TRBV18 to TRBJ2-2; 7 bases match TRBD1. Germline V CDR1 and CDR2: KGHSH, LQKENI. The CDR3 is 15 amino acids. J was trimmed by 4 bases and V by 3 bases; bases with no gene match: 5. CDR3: CASSPDRLGTGELFF. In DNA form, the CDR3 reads TGTGCCAGCTCACCGGACAGGTTGGGCACCGGGGAGCTGTTTTTT.

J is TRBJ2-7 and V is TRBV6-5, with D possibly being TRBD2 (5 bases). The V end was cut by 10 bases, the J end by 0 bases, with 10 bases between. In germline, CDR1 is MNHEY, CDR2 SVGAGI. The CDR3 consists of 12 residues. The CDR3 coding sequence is TGTGCCACTAAGGGAGTCTCCTACGAGCAGTACTTC. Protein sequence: CATKGVSYEQYF.

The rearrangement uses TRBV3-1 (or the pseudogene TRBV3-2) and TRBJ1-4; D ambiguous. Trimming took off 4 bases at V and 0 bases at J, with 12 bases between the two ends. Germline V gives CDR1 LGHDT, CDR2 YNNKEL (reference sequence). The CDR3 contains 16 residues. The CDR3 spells CASSPGLITTNEKLFF. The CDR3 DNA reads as TGTGCCAGCAGCCCTGGACTGATTACAACTAATGAAAAACTGTTTTTT.

The CDR3, as DNA: TGTGCCTGGAGTCAGGCCCTAGCCAAAAACATTCAGTACTTC. Its translation: CAWSQALAKNIQYF. The chain has TRBV30 and TRBJ2-4; D gene unclear. V shed 2 bases and J shed 0 bases, with 8 bases lying between them. This CDR3 is 14 amino acids long. The germline CDR1 and CDR2 sequences are GTSNPN and SVGIG (reference sequence).

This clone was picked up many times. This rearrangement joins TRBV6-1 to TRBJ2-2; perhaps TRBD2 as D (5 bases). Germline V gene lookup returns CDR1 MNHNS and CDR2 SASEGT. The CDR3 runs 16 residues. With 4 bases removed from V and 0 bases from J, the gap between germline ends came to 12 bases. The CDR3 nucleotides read TGTGCCAGCAGTGTCAGCGGAGTGACGAACACCGGGGAGCTGTTTTTT. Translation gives CASSVSGVTNTGELFF.

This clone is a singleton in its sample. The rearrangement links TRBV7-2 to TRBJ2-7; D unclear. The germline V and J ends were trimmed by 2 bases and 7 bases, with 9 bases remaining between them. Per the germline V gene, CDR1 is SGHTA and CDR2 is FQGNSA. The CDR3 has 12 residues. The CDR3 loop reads CASSLTIEEQYF. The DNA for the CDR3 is TGTGCCAGCAGCTTAACGATAGAGGAGCAGTACTTC.

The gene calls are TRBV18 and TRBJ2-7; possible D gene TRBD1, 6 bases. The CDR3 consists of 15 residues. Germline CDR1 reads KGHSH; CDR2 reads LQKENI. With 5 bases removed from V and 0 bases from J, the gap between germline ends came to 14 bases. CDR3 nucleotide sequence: TGTGCCAGCTCATCCAGACAGGCGAGCTCCTACGAGCAGTACTTC. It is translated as CASSSRQASSYEQYF.

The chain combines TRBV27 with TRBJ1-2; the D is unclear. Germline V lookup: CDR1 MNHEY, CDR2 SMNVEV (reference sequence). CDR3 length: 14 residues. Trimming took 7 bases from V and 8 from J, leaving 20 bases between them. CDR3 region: CASTAIGGAEGYTF. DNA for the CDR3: TGTGCCAGCACCGCAATTGGAGGAGCTGAGGGCTACACCTTC.

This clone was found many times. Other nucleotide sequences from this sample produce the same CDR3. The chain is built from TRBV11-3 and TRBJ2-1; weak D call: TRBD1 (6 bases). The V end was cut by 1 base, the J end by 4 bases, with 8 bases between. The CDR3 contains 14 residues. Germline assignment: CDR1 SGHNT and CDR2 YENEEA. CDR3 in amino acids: CASSLGTAYNEQFF. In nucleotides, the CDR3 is TGTGCCAGCAGCTTAGGGACAGCTTACAATGAGCAGTTCTTC.